The clone carrying this T cell receptor (beta chain) has at least ten counts. Its target is not known. Orbital computed tomography, thyroid ultrasound, serum thyroxine and TRAb, and clinical symptoms together informed the diagnoses. TCR beta CDR3 sequences were amplified from RNA transcripts. The HTBI primer set was used in a first-round RT-PCR of the TCR CDR3. TCRdb re-called the multiplex PCR reads with MiXCR, one entry per CDR3 protein. In the table there are around 540,000 distinct CDR3 sequences, approximately 16% of which are singletons. This record belongs to a study of T cells in Graves' hyperthyroidism and ophthalmopathy. Study results and caveats: Most thyroid-expanded clonotypes above 0.001 were also found in blood.

The CDR3 consists of 14 residues. Trimming removed 7 bases from V and 7 bases from J, with 17 bases in between. Sample: blood. This rearrangement joins TRBV12-3 or TRBV12-4 to TRBJ1-5; D gene ambiguous. The clonotype originates from a woman in her twenties or thirties with Graves' ophthalmopathy. CDR3 sequence reads: CASTRNSDRQPQHF. The CDR3 region has the DNA TGTGCCAGCACACGGAACAGTGATCGGCAGCCCCAGCATTTT.